Below, one TCR beta chain is given with its context. These data are taken from a study of blood T cell repertoires in COVID-19. The wider study: Spain, Italy and the United States supplied samples that represented acute and convalescent COVID-19.

The protocol was immunoSEQ multiplex PCR, while the TCRdb copy is restricted to in-frame clones and leaves out a portion. The sample has around 100,000 clones, 81% seen once. Between the trimmed V and J ends, which lost 0 bases and 2 bases, there was a span of 12 bases. The germline gives CDR1 SGHDT, CDR2 YYEEEE. The CDR3 extends over 15 amino acids. This clonotype was sampled from an elderly man with COVID-19, enrolled during active disease. The source material was peripheral blood. The gene calls are TRBV5-6 and TRBJ2-7; possible D gene TRBD1, 5 bases. CDR3 amino acids: CASSLAGQGAYEQYF. The DNA of the CDR3 is TGTGCCAGCAGCTTGGCCGGGCAGGGTGCCTACGAGCAGTACTTC.